These 19 T cell receptor beta chains share one sample of origin, sequenced in a study of cytomegalovirus exposure and HLA in healthy donors. 13 Jbeta primers and 60 Vbeta primers were used for the PCR. The protocol was immunoSEQ multiplex PCR, while the TCRdb copy is restricted to in-frame clones and leaves out a portion. The profile covers around 110,000 clones, with 81% appearing a single time and around 4% taken by the ten largest. What was sequenced was PBMCs. These receptors were obtained from a woman in her 30s in good health and CMV-seronegative.

The CDR3 protein is CASRQSQGAGELFF. In DNA, the CDR3 is TGTGCCAGCAGGCAGTCTCAGGGGGCCGGGGAGCTGTTTTTT. The chain couples TRBV6-5 to TRBJ2-2; 7 bases map to TRBD1. V lost 6 bases and J lost 6; bases outside the gene matches: 7. The CDR3 spans 14 residues. In germline, CDR1 is MNHEY, CDR2 SVGAGI.

V is TRBV6-6 and J is TRBJ2-7; 9 bases map to TRBD1. The germline CDR1 and CDR2 sequences are MNHNY and SVGAGI (reference sequence). V trimming: 6 bases; J trimming: 4 bases; junction bases outside the gene matches: 10. This CDR3 region has 15 residues. CDR3 sequence: CASRGTGTGPYEQYF. The CDR3, as DNA: TGTGCCAGCAGGGGTACCGGGACAGGGCCTTACGAGCAGTACTTC.

A few counts support this clone. The chain employs TRBV4-2 and TRBJ2-6; TRBD1 matches 8 bases. After removal of 3 bases from V and 2 bases from J, the junction contained 9 bases not matched to a gene. CDR3 length equals 18 residues. From germline, CDR1 is LGHNA and CDR2 YNFKEQ. As DNA, the CDR3 is TGTGCCAGCAGCCACTTACAGGGGGAAATGGCTGGGGCCAACGTCCTGACTTTC. Its protein product is CASSHLQGEMAGANVLTF.

J is TRBJ2-1 and V is TRBV6-5, with a tentative D call TRBD2 (5 bases). Germline V gives CDR1 MNHEY, CDR2 SVGAGI. The CDR3 is 12 amino acids. Trimming left V 2 bases short and J 15 bases short, with 14 bases between. CDR3 sequence: CASSYERFIGFF. CDR3 nucleotides: TGTGCCAGCAGTTACGAGCGGTTTATAGGGTTCTTC.

With respect to this clone: An end of the junction does not agree with germline; a read error may underlie this. V is TRBV7-9 and J is TRBJ2-3; 9 positions match TRBD1. Germline V gene sequence: CDR1 SEHNR, CDR2 FQNEAQ (reference sequence). CDR3 length equals 16 residues. The CDR3 region is CSSSQPRTGVPDTQYF. The CDR3 DNA sequence: TGTTCCAGCAGCCAACCCAGGACAGGGGTTCCAGATACGCAGTATTTT.

V gene TRBV12-5 combines with J gene TRBJ2-1; D is unclear. Per germline, CDR1 LGHNT and CDR2 FRNRAP. The CDR3 spans 14 residues. V was clipped by 6 bases and J by 0 bases, with 9 bases between them. DNA of the CDR3: TGTGCTAGTGGCCGCGCACCCTCCTACAATGAGCAGTTCTTC. Encoded protein: CASGRAPSYNEQFF.

This chain uses TRBV6-1 with TRBJ1-2; weak D call: TRBD1 (5 bases). V shed 5 bases and J shed 8 bases, with 12 bases lying between them. The CDR3 runs 12 residues. Germline V gene lookup returns CDR1 MNHNS and CDR2 SASEGT. CDR3 loop: CASSTGVEGYTF. For the CDR3, the DNA is TGTGCCAGCAGTACAGGAGTGGAAGGCTACACCTTC.

The rearrangement uses TRBV11-3 and TRBJ2-7, with D perhaps matching TRBD1 (6 bases). Trimming removed 0 bases from V and 6 bases from J, with 15 bases in between. Germline lookup yields CDR1 SGHNT and CDR2 YENEEA. CDR3 length equals 15 residues. CDR3 protein: CASSLDGQGRLEQYF. CDR3 nucleotides: TGTGCCAGCAGCTTAGATGGCCAGGGGCGGCTCGAGCAGTACTTC.

The J gene is TRBJ2-7, the V gene TRBV28, with D perhaps TRBD2 (6 bases). With 6 bases removed from V and 3 bases from J, the gap between germline ends came to 15 bases. Looked up from germline, CDR1 is MDHEN and CDR2 is SYDVKM. CDR3 length equals 14 residues. CDR3 DNA: TGTGCCAGCAGCGACGGGACTTCATTCTACGAGCAGTACTTC. Translating gives CASSDGTSFYEQYF.

The rearrangement links TRBV7-6 to TRBJ2-2, with no clear D. V gave up 3 bases and J gave up 2 bases, with 4 bases separating them. The CDR3 is 13 residues long. Germline values: CDR1 SGHVS, CDR2 FNYEAQ. CDR3 bases: TGTGCCAGCAGCTTGGGCAACACCGGGGAGCTGTTTTTT. Its protein is CASSLGNTGELFF. Full variable domain (missing parts from reference TRBV7-6 and TRBJ2-2): GAGVSQSPRYKVTKRGQDVALRCDPISGHVSLYWYRQALGQGPEFLTYFNYEAQQDKSGLPNDRFSAERPEGSISTLTIQRTEQRDSAMYRCASSLGNTGELFFGEGSRLTVL.

In DNA, the CDR3 is TGTGCCAGCTCACCTTCGGACAGGCCAGACTATGAAGCTTTCTTT. Translation: CASSPSDRPDYEAFF. The rearrangement joins TRBV18 to TRBJ1-1, with 7 bases lining up with TRBD1. The germline V gene encodes CDR1 KGHSH and CDR2 LQKENI. J was trimmed by 7 bases and V by 3 bases; bases with no gene match: 11. The CDR3 contains 15 residues.

This sequence joins TRBV5-3 and TRBJ1-1; D is unclear. TRBV5-3 is marked as an open reading frame, function uncertain. CDR3 size: 18 residues. V was cut by 5 bases and J by 1 base, with 24 bases left in between. In DNA form, the CDR3 reads TGTGCCAGAAGATTAAAGTGTTTACGTGGGAGTGCGAACACTGAAGCTTTCTTT. As protein: CARRLKCLRGSANTEAFF.

The chain couples TRBV28 to TRBJ1-1; a weak D match, TRBD1 (6 bases). The germline gives CDR1 MDHEN, CDR2 SYDVKM. The CDR3 is made up of 14 amino acids. With 4 bases removed from V and 6 bases from J, the gap between germline ends came to 15 bases. The CDR3 sequence: CASSSDTEGAEAFF. The CDR3 nucleotides read TGTGCCAGCAGTTCCGACACAGAGGGGGCTGAAGCTTTCTTT.

The chain employs TRBV6-6 and TRBJ2-7; D might be TRBD1 (6 bases). CDR1 is MNHNY, CDR2 SVGAGI, per germline (reference sequence). The CDR3 totals 13 residues. Trimming pared 7 bases from V and 2 bases from J, leaving 12 bases between. CDR3 region: CASNLQGTYEQYF. The CDR3 region has the DNA TGTGCCAGCAATTTACAGGGTACCTACGAGCAGTACTTC.

This sequence joins TRBV4-3 and TRBJ2-3; D is perhaps TRBD2 (6 bases). The CDR3 loop spans 19 amino acids. Per germline, CDR1 LGHNA and CDR2 YSLEER. With 1 base removed from V and 3 bases from J, the gap between germline ends came to 23 bases. The CDR3 is CASSQAGGASAGRTDTQYF. The CDR3 bases are TGCGCCAGCAGCCAAGCGGGCGGCGCTTCCGCGGGGAGGACAGATACGCAGTATTTT.

The V gene is TRBV9, the J gene TRBJ2-1; 8 bases map to TRBD2. Trimming cost V 3 bases and J 3 bases; bases outside gene matches: 11. The V gene's germline CDR1 is SGDLS and CDR2 YYNGEE. The CDR3 spans 17 residues. CDR3 amino acids: CASSATSGSADYNEQFF. The CDR3 DNA is TGTGCCAGCAGCGCCACTAGCGGAAGTGCTGACTACAATGAGCAGTTCTTC.

The table lists this clone with a count of one. This chain links TRBV7-2 with TRBJ2-7; D is unclear. V shed 4 bases and J shed 6 bases, with 28 bases lying between them. Germline V gene data show CDR1 as SGHTA and CDR2 as FQGNSA. The CDR3 extends over 18 amino acids. The CDR3, as DNA: TGTGCCAGCAGCTCCTTAATTTTCAAAACCTACGAGCATCCCGAGCAGTACTTC. Its protein product is CASSSLIFKTYEHPEQYF. The full variable domain, completed using reference TRBV7-2 and TRBJ2-7, is GAGVSQSPSNKVTEKGKDVELRCDPISGHTALYWYRQSLGQGLEFLIYFQGNSAPDKSGLPSDRFSAERTGGSVSTLTIQRTQQEDSAVYLCASSSLIFKTYEHPEQYFGPGTRLTVT.

V and J are TRBV29-1 and TRBJ2-7; TRBD1 matches at 9 bases. Germline assignment: CDR1 SQVTM and CDR2 ANQGSEA. The V segment lost 7 bases and the J segment 6 bases; nucleotides outside the gene matches: 13. This CDR3 is 14 amino acids long. CDR3 nucleotide sequence: TGCAGCGGTACCTCCGGGACAGGGTGGGGCGAGCAGTACTTC. Its protein is CSGTSGTGWGEQYF.

The CDR3 nucleotides read TGTGCCAGCAGCTTGAGGTATCAAGAGACCCAGTACTTC. It translates to CASSLRYQETQYF. The chain employs TRBV11-3 and TRBJ2-5; no reliable D call. The CDR3 contains 13 residues. V lost 3 bases to trimming and J lost 2 bases, with 7 bases between them. The germline CDR1 and CDR2 sequences are SGHNT and YENEEA.